The rows below give T cell receptor beta chains drawn from one sample of a study of T cells after somatic rescue of genetic block. TCRdb's copy holds only in-frame clones and misses some; the assay was immunoSEQ multiplex PCR. This table has approximately 14,000 clones, roughly 72% appearing once. What was sequenced was peripheral blood mononuclear cells (PBMCs). The source of these receptors is a boy between 10 and 17 years old. CDR3s include the opening cysteine and the closing phenylalanine or tryptophan. The D gene is left open where the match is weak. Expanded clones get a size class; other rows say once, few or many, or leave the size out.

>once|TRBJ1-1|NA|TRBV10-1
TGCGCCAGCAGTGAGGGGAGACTCACGAACACTGAAGCTTTCTTT
CASSEGRLTNTEAFF
>NA|TRBJ1-6|TRBD1|TRBV6-1
TGTGCCAGCAGCCTCTTGGGACAGGGGGTAAACCACTTT
CASSLLGQGVNHF
>NA|TRBJ1-2|NA|TRBV5-4
TGTGCCAGCAGCTTGGGGAGGCAGAGCTATGGCTACACCTTC
CASSLGRQSYGYTF
>NA|TRBJ1-6|TRBD1|TRBV30
TGTGCCTGGAGTGGGACAGGGAAAAATTCACCCCTCCACTTT
CAWSGTGKNSPLHF
>NA|TRBJ2-7|NA|TRBV20-1
TGCAGTGCTAGACCAGTTCCCACGCAGTACTTC
CSARPVPTQYF
>NA|TRBJ1-2|NA|TRBV7-9
TGTGCCAGCAGCTTCCTATCTAACTATGGCTACACCTTC
CASSFLSNYGYTF
>NA|TRBJ2-7|TRBD1|TRBV7-9
TGTGCCAGCAGCTTAATGCAGGGGGCCTACGAGCAGTACTTC
CASSLMQGAYEQYF
>few|TRBJ1-1|NA|TRBV6-5
TGTGCCAGCAGTCATACAAAGGACAGCGAAGCTTTCTTT
CASSHTKDSEAFF
>NA|TRBJ1-6|TRBD1|TRBV19
TGTGCCAGTAGTATCAGAACAGGGGACAGGAGCTCCTATAATTCACCCCTCCACTTT
CASSIRTGDRSSYNSPLHF
>NA|TRBJ2-1|NA|TRBV19
TGTGCCAGTAGTCGCCGCCAGGGGTTGTCCTACAATGAGCAGTTCTTC
CASSRRQGLSYNEQFF
>NA|TRBJ2-7|TRBD1|TRBV5-1
TGCGCCAGCAGCTTGAGTGGACAGGGTTCCTACGAGCAGTACTTC
CASSLSGQGSYEQYF
>NA|TRBJ1-2|NA|TRBV2
TGTGCCAGCAGTGTCCACCGCTATGGCTACACCTTC
CASSVHRYGYTF
>NA|TRBJ2-7|NA|TRBV2
TGTGCCAGCAGTGAAGTGGGACTGTCCTTCTACGAGCAGTACTTC
CASSEVGLSFYEQYF
>medium-sized|TRBJ2-1|TRBD2|TRBV19
TGTGCCAGTAGCCCGGGACTAGCGGGAGGGCCTAGGGATGAGCAGTTCTTC
CASSPGLAGGPRDEQFF
>NA|TRBJ2-3|TRBD1|TRBV5-4
TGTGCCAGCAGCCCCCGGACAGGGTACACAGATACGCAGTATTTT
CASSPRTGYTDTQYF
>few|TRBJ2-6|TRBD1|TRBV5-1
TGCGCCAGCAGCTTGGGACAGGGGAATACCGGGGCCAACGTCCTGACTTTC
CASSLGQGNTGANVLTF
>few|TRBJ1-2|TRBD1|TRBV7-9
TGTGCCAGCAGCTTATGGACAGGGGGCCTTGGCTACACCTTC
CASSLWTGGLGYTF
>few|TRBJ1-4|NA|TRBV6-5
TGTGCCAGCAGTTACCGAATAGGAGGGACTAATGAAAAACTGTTTTTT
CASSYRIGGTNEKLFF
>once|TRBJ1-6|TRBD1|TRBV5-1
TGCGCCAGCAGCCCTGGACAGGTTTATTCACCCCTCCACTTT
CASSPGQVYSPLHF
>few|TRBJ2-7|NA|TRBV28
TGTGCCAGCAGTATAGAGGGACAAACTATGGGGTCCTACGAGCAGTACTTC
CASSIEGQTMGSYEQYF
>NA|TRBJ2-1|TRBD2|TRBV28
TGTGCCAGCAGTTCCCTCTTGACTAGCGGTGATCTCTACAATGAGCAGTTCTTC
CASSSLLTSGDLYNEQFF
>once|TRBJ2-5|TRBD1|TRBV7-3
TGTGCCAGCAGCGTTACAGGGGGCGGAGAGACCCAGTACTTC
CASSVTGGGETQYF